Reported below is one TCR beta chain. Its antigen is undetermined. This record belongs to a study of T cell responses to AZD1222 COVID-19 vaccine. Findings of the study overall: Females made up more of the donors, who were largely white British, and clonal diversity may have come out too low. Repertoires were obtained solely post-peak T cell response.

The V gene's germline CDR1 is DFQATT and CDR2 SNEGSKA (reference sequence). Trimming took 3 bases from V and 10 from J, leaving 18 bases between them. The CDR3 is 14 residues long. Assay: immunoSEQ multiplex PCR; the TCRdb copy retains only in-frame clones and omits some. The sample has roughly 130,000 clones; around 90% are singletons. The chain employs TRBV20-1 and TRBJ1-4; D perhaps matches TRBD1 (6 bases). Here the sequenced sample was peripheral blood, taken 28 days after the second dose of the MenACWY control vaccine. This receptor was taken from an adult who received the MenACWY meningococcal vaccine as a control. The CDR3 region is CSASRQADRGKLFF. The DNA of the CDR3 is TGCAGTGCTAGTCGACAGGCGGATCGGGGAAAACTGTTTTTT.